These 7 T cell receptor beta chains were all obtained from the same sample, sequenced in a study of a mutant IDH1 vaccine in newly diagnosed glioma. Their specific antigens are unknown. Clones were read by immunoSEQ multiplex PCR, and TCRdb kept only the in-frame ones, dropping some. This table has 26,000 or so clones, approximately 78% appearing once. Regarding time point: week 23, last vaccination. One vaccine dose held 300 ug of mutant IDH1 20-mer peptide and came with topical imiquimod. The source material was PBMCs, sampled from a glioma patient whose treatment included an IDH1 peptide vaccine. Every receptor here comes from a woman in her twenties or thirties with glioma.

This sequence joins TRBV9 and TRBJ1-1, with TRBD1 matching over 8 bases. After removal of 2 bases from V and 5 bases from J, the junction contained 5 bases not matched to a gene. Germline assignment: CDR1 SGDLS and CDR2 YYNGEE. The CDR3 totals 14 residues. CDR3 protein: CASSVNTGGTEAFF. CDR3 nucleotide sequence: TGTGCCAGCAGCGTGAATACAGGGGGGACTGAAGCTTTCTTT.

V and J are TRBV19 and TRBJ1-1, with 7 bases lining up with TRBD1. This CDR3 has 13 residues. J was trimmed by 5 bases and V by 6 bases; bases with no gene match: 6. The V gene's germline CDR1 is LNHDA and CDR2 SQIVND (reference sequence). The CDR3 loop reads CASREDRETEAFF. CDR3 coding DNA: TGTGCCAGTAGAGAAGACAGGGAAACTGAAGCTTTCTTT.

The chain links TRBV19 to TRBJ1-6; D possibly corresponds to TRBD1 (6 bases). CDR1 and CDR2 (germline): LNHDA, SQIVND (reference sequence). V lost 4 bases and J lost 0, with 10 bases in between. This CDR3 spans 16 amino acids. In nucleotides, the CDR3 is TGTGCCAGTAGTAACACAGGGAGCTCCTATAATTCACCCCTCCACTTT. It specifies CASSNTGSSYNSPLHF.

The rearrangement links TRBV23-1 to TRBJ1-1; D uncertain. Being an ORF, TRBV23-1 has a function that is uncertain. Deletions cut 0 bases from V and 6 bases from J, with 8 bases between. The CDR3 loop spans 13 amino acids. CDR3 sequence: CASSQSEGSEAFF. The CDR3 DNA is TGCGCCAGCAGTCAATCGGAGGGCTCTGAAGCTTTCTTT.

The chain combines TRBV7-9 with TRBJ1-6, with TRBD1 matching over 9 bases. Germline trimming cut 5 bases from V and 9 bases from J; bases unmatched to any gene: 8. This CDR3 has 15 amino acids. Per the germline V gene, CDR1 is SEHNR and CDR2 is FQNEAQ (reference sequence). The CDR3 protein is CASSDKTGGGSPLHF. The CDR3 nucleotides are TGTGCCAGCAGCGACAAAACAGGGGGCGGTTCACCCCTCCACTTT. Based on the CDR3 plus reference TRBV7-9 and TRBJ1-6, the full variable domain is DTGVSQNPRHKITKRGQNVTFRCDPISEHNRLYWYRQTLGQGPEFLTYFQNEAQLEKSRLLSDRFSAERPKGSFSTLEIQRTEQGDSAMYLCASSDKTGGGSPLHFGNGTRLTVT.

The J gene is TRBJ1-3, the V gene TRBV10-1; D may be TRBD1 (5 bases). V was trimmed by 3 bases and J by 2 bases, leaving 14 bases between them. The germline CDR1 and CDR2 sequences are WNHNN and SYGVQD (reference sequence). This CDR3 contains 16 residues. CDR3 sequence reads: CASSDGALQPGNTIYF. The CDR3 nucleotides read TGCGCCAGCAGTGATGGGGCCCTACAACCTGGAAACACCATATATTTT.

Note on this clone: The junction departs from germline at one end; a sequencing error may be responsible. The V gene is TRBV10-3, the J gene TRBJ1-2; D remains ambiguous. CDR1 ENHRY and CDR2 SYGVKD come from the germline V gene. This CDR3 contains 15 residues. The CDR3 here is CAISAEWQVNYSYTF. The CDR3 region has the DNA TGTGCCATCAGTGCCGAGTGGCAGGTTAACTATAGCTACACCTTC.